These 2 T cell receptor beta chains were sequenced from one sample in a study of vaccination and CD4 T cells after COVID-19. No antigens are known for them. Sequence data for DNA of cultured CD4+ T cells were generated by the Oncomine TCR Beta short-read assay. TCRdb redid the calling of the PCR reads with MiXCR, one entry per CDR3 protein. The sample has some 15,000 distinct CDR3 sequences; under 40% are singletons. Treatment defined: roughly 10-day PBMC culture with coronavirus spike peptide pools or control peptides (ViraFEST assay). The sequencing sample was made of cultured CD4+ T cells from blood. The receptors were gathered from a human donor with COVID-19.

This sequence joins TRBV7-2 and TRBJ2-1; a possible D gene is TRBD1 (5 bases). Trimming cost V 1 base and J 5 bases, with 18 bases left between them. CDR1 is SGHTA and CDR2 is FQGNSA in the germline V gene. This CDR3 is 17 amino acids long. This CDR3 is CASSLVERQFTNNEQFF. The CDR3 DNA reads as TGTGCCAGCAGCTTAGTGGAGCGACAGTTTACGAACAATGAGCAGTTCTTC.

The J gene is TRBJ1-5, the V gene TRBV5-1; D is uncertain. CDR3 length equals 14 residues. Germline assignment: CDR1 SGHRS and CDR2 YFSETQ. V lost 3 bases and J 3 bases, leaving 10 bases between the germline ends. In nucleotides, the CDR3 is TGCGCCAGCAGCTATGGGGATTTCAATCAGCCCCAGCATTTT. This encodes CASSYGDFNQPQHF.